The next 6 T cell receptor beta chains were all read from a single sample in a study of response to subunit inactivated influenza vaccine. TCRdb itself ran the RT-PCR reads through MiXCR, one entry per CDR3 protein. Of under 850,000 distinct CDR3 sequences listed, less than 20% are singletons. Sequences were derived from PBMCs from blood, sampled around 5 days after vaccination. The receptors shown here come from a man between 50 and 59 years old who received an inactivated influenza vaccine.

This clonotype was seen ten or more times. The chain is built from TRBV20-1 and TRBJ2-7; 7 bases agree with TRBD1. CDR3 size: 13 residues. V lost 4 bases and J lost 2; bases outside the gene matches: 5. Germline CDR1 DFQATT, CDR2 SNEGSKA (reference sequence). The CDR3 nucleotides are TGCAGTGCTAATCAGGGGGTGGCCTACGAGCAGTACTTC. Translation: CSANQGVAYEQYF.

This clonotype was observed a few times. The chain has TRBV12-3 or TRBV12-4 and TRBJ2-1; a possible D gene is TRBD2 (5 bases). Trimming stripped 2 bases from V and 3 bases from J, with 17 bases between. CDR3 length: 17 residues. DNA of the CDR3: TGTGCCAGCAGTTTATACTCCCAGCGGCCATTCTACAATGAGCAGTTCTTC. Residues: CASSLYSQRPFYNEQFF.

This clonotype was observed a handful of times. CDR3 residues: CASSRGPNNEKLFF. CDR3 sequence (DNA): TGTGCCAGCAGCAGGGGCCCCAATAATGAAAAACTGTTTTTT. This chain connects TRBV6-1 to TRBJ1-4; D perhaps matches TRBD1 (6 bases). This CDR3 has 14 residues. V was pared by 6 bases and J by 4 bases, with 12 bases between. CDR1 and CDR2 (germline): MNHNS, SASEGT.

This clonotype has just a few counts. The chain has TRBV20-1 and TRBJ2-2, with 7 positions matching TRBD2. The CDR3 runs 14 residues. The ends lost 5 bases at V and 2 bases at J; junction bases unmatched: 5. Germline CDR1 and CDR2: DFQATT and SNEGSKA (reference sequence). CDR3 DNA: TGCAGTGCTCAACGCGGGAGCAACACCGGGGAGCTGTTTTTT. Protein: CSAQRGSNTGELFF.

The chain is built from TRBV15 and TRBJ1-2; a possible D gene is TRBD1 (5 bases). The CDR3 sequence is 19 residues long. Trimming stripped 3 bases from V and 5 bases from J, with 28 bases between. Germline assignment: CDR1 LNHNV and CDR2 YYDKDF (reference sequence). CDR3 residues: CATSSRETKEQAKRYGYTF. CDR3 in DNA: TGTGCCACCAGCAGCAGAGAGACCAAGGAACAGGCGAAACGTTATGGCTACACCTTC.

This rearrangement joins TRBV5-1 to TRBJ1-1, with 7 nucleotides matching TRBD1. Germline V lookup: CDR1 SGHRS, CDR2 YFSETQ. V trimming: 0 bases; J trimming: 4 bases; junction bases outside the gene matches: 6. The CDR3 spans 15 residues. The CDR3 protein is CASSLGQGRATEAFF. For the CDR3, the DNA is TGCGCCAGCAGCTTGGGACAGGGAAGGGCCACTGAAGCTTTCTTT.